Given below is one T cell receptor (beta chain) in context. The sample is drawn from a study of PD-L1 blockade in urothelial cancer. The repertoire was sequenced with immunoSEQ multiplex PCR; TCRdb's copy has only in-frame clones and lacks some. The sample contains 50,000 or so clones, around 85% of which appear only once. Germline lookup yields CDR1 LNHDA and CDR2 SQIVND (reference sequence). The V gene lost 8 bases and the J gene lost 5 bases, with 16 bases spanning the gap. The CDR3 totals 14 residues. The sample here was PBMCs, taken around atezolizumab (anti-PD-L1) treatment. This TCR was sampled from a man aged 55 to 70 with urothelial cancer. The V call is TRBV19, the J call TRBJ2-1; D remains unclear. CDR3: CASRVSSAHNEQFF. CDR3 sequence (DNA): TGTGCCAGTCGAGTGAGCAGCGCGCACAATGAGCAGTTCTTC.